The 31 T cell receptor beta chains below come from one sample, sequenced in a study of shared clonotypes between healthy human individuals. Sequencing was performed with immunoSEQ multiplex PCR; in TCRdb, only in-frame clones are kept and a portion is missing. Here the sample spans roughly 2.4 million clones, almost 96% being singletons. Material for sequencing was naive CD4+ T cells sorted from blood. Subset defined: CD45RA+ positively selected. The receptor set was obtained from a man aged 18 to 30 in good health.

The rearrangement links TRBV11-3 to TRBJ1-1; possibly TRBD1 for D (5 bases). The CDR3 is made up of 14 amino acids. The V end was cut by 3 bases, the J end by 2 bases, with 10 bases between. CDR1 is SGHNT and CDR2 is YENEEA in the germline V gene. The CDR3 nucleotides are TGTGCCAGCAGCTTTTCCGGGACTAACACTGAAGCTTTCTTT. It translates to CASSFSGTNTEAFF.

The chain joins TRBV4-1 to TRBJ1-3; D possibly corresponds to TRBD1 (6 bases). V lost 5 bases and J 7 bases, leaving 18 bases between the germline ends. This CDR3 is 15 amino acids long. Germline V gene lookup returns CDR1 MGHRA and CDR2 YSYEKL. The CDR3, as DNA: TGCGCCAGCAGCGATCGCAGGGGACCAAGGAACACCATATATTTT. Encoded protein: CASSDRRGPRNTIYF.

The chain joins TRBV5-6 to TRBJ2-3; 15 bases are a match to TRBD2. V was clipped by 4 bases and J by 2 bases; unmatched bases: 11. In germline, CDR1 is SGHDT, CDR2 YYEEEE. The CDR3 extends over 19 amino acids. The CDR3 loop reads CASSARGLAGGALTDTQYF. CDR3 bases: TGTGCCAGCAGCGCCCGGGGACTAGCGGGAGGCGCTCTCACAGATACGCAGTATTTT.

This chain joins TRBV5-1 and TRBJ2-7; D is possibly TRBD1 (6 bases). The CDR3 is 15 residues long. V lost 1 base and J 2 bases, leaving 13 bases between the germline ends. The germline V gene has CDR1 SGHRS and CDR2 YFSETQ. CDR3 nucleotides: TGCGCCAGCAGCTTGTTGGGGACATCGACCTACGAGCAGTACTTC. As protein: CASSLLGTSTYEQYF.

V and J are TRBV28 and TRBJ1-5, with D unresolved. Germline V CDR1 and CDR2: MDHEN, SYDVKM. The V end was cut by 6 bases, the J end by 6 bases, with 18 bases between. This CDR3 is built from 15 residues. The CDR3 DNA reads TGTGCCAGCAGCCGTGACACCAAACTCTCTCAGCCCCAGCATTTT. Its translation is CASSRDTKLSQPQHF.

The chain joins TRBV2 to TRBJ1-6; D is uncertain. The CDR3 covers 15 residues. Trimming removed 6 bases from V and 7 bases from J, with 16 bases in between. The germline V gene encodes CDR1 SNHLY and CDR2 FYNNEI. The DNA for the CDR3 is TGTGCCAGCAGCCAGACCGGTACTCTGAATTCACCCCTCCACTTT. This encodes CASSQTGTLNSPLHF.

This chain connects TRBV7-2 to TRBJ1-4, with D uncertain. The V end lost 5 bases, the J end lost 4 bases, and 11 bases lay between the germline ends. This CDR3 has 14 amino acids. The germline V gene encodes CDR1 SGHTA and CDR2 FQGNSA. Written as DNA, the CDR3 is TGTGCCAGCAGCGAGAGACCGATTAATGAAAAACTGTTTTTT. As protein: CASSERPINEKLFF.

This chain connects TRBV30 to TRBJ2-2; no firm D call. This CDR3 has 11 amino acids. Germline assignment: CDR1 GTSNPN and CDR2 SVGIG (reference sequence). Trimming shortened V by 1 base and J by 7 bases, and 4 bases separated the two germline ends. The CDR3 is CAWSGLGELFF. The CDR3 DNA is TGTGCCTGGAGTGGGCTCGGGGAGCTGTTTTTT.

This clone was seen a few times. The rearrangement links TRBV6-5 to TRBJ1-2; TRBD1 is a possible D gene (6 bases). CDR3 length: 13 amino acids. V lost 2 bases to trimming and J lost 7 bases, with 11 bases between them. Germline CDR1 reads MNHEY; CDR2 reads SVGAGI. The CDR3 sequence is CASSYGTQGGYTF. The CDR3 DNA follows: TGTGCCAGCAGTTACGGGACACAGGGTGGCTACACCTTC.

The chain uses TRBV4-1 and TRBJ2-3; 10 bases are a match to TRBD2. Germline lookup yields CDR1 MGHRA and CDR2 YSYEKL. The CDR3 extends over 16 amino acids. Trimming took 0 bases from V and 3 from J; bases not matched to a gene: 3. CDR3 coding DNA: TGCGCCAGCAGCCAAGATCTAGCGGGAGCTACAGATACGCAGTATTTT. Its translation: CASSQDLAGATDTQYF.

V and J are TRBV2 and TRBJ2-5; TRBD1 agrees at 7 bases. The CDR3 has 14 amino acids. Germline CDR1 is SNHLY and CDR2 is FYNNEI. The ends lost 7 bases at V and 2 bases at J; junction bases unmatched: 7. CDR3 loop: CASNHRGTQETQYF. Here the CDR3 DNA reads TGTGCCAGCAACCACAGGGGAACTCAAGAGACCCAGTACTTC. Together with reference TRBV2 and TRBJ2-5, the CDR3 gives the full variable domain: EPEVTQTPSHQVTQMGQEVILRCVPISNHLYFYWYRQILGQKVEFLVSFYNNEISEKSEIFDDQFSVERPDGSNFTLKIRSTKLEDSAMYFCASNHRGTQETQYFGPGTRLLVL.

This clone is a singleton in its sample. This chain links TRBV28 with TRBJ1-5; 8 bases are shared with TRBD1. The CDR3 consists of 17 residues. V shed 2 bases, J shed 2 bases, and the junction held 8 bases outside the gene matches. Germline V gene data show CDR1 as MDHEN and CDR2 as SYDVKM. CDR3 sequence (DNA): TGTGCCAGCAGTTTAGGCAGGGGGCTTTCCGGCAATCAGCCCCAGCATTTT. Its translation: CASSLGRGLSGNQPQHF.

The rearrangement links TRBV30 to TRBJ2-5, with D unclear. V lost 5 bases and J 5 bases, leaving 12 bases between the germline ends. CDR1 is GTSNPN, CDR2 SVGIG, per germline (reference sequence). The CDR3 extends over 12 amino acids. This CDR3 reads CAWGPDRETQYF. The CDR3 DNA is TGTGCCTGGGGCCCGGACCGGGAGACCCAGTACTTC.

The chain has TRBV6-5 and TRBJ2-6; 8 positions agree with TRBD1. Germline V gene sequence: CDR1 MNHEY, CDR2 SVGAGI. This CDR3 has 15 amino acids. J was trimmed by 4 bases and V by 7 bases; bases with no gene match: 6. CDR3: CASNQGAAGANVLTF. CDR3 nucleotides: TGTGCCAGCAACCAGGGGGCGGCCGGGGCCAACGTCCTGACTTTC.

The genes are TRBV7-9 and TRBJ1-1; TRBD1 agrees at 7 bases. CDR1 and CDR2 (germline): SEHNR, FQNEAQ (reference sequence). J gave up 5 bases and V 5 bases, and 11 bases lay outside the gene matches. CDR3 length: 15 amino acids. CDR3 amino acids: CASSPGTVRRTEAFF. The CDR3 DNA reads TGTGCCAGCAGCCCCGGGACAGTCAGGAGGACTGAAGCTTTCTTT.

In nucleotides, the CDR3 is TGTGCCAGCAGCTTGGACGCAGGAAACACCATATATTTT. Its protein is CASSLDAGNTIYF. The genes are TRBV28 and TRBJ1-3; D unclear. CDR1 and CDR2 from the germline V gene are MDHEN and SYDVKM. This CDR3 has 13 amino acids. The V end was cut by 6 bases, the J end by 4 bases, with 10 bases between.

This sequence joins TRBV11-3 and TRBJ2-7; D remains unclear. Trimming took 0 bases from V and 1 from J, leaving 7 bases between them. This CDR3 spans 14 amino acids. CDR1 is SGHNT and CDR2 is YENEEA in the germline V gene. The CDR3 sequence: CASSLDFTSYEQYF. Written as DNA, the CDR3 is TGTGCCAGCAGCTTAGATTTCACATCCTACGAGCAGTACTTC.

This chain uses TRBV19 with TRBJ2-1, with D unclear. The germline V and J ends were trimmed by 5 bases and 8 bases, with 10 bases remaining between them. The CDR3 runs to 12 residues. Germline V gives CDR1 LNHDA, CDR2 SQIVND (reference sequence). The CDR3 DNA sequence: TGTGCCAGTAGTCCCCAGTCCTATGAGCAGTTCTTC. Translated, it gives CASSPQSYEQFF.

V gene TRBV9 combines with J gene TRBJ1-2; 7 bases line up with TRBD1. Germline CDR1 is SGDLS and CDR2 is YYNGEE. Losses at the gene ends were 0 bases for V and 4 bases for J; bases not matched to a gene: 0. The CDR3 totals 13 residues. The chain's CDR3 is CASSVGDSYGYTF. The CDR3 nucleotides are TGTGCCAGCAGCGTAGGGGACAGCTATGGCTACACCTTC.

The table lists this clone with a count of one. The chain recombines TRBV5-6 with TRBJ1-5, with D tentatively TRBD1 (5 bases). Germline V gene lookup returns CDR1 SGHDT and CDR2 YYEEEE. Trimming pared 3 bases from V and 0 bases from J, leaving 7 bases between. This CDR3 is 14 amino acids long. The CDR3 region is CASSSGHSNQPQHF. The CDR3 coding sequence is TGTGCCAGCAGCTCCGGACATAGCAATCAGCCCCAGCATTTT.

The J gene is TRBJ2-3, the V gene TRBV28; 8 nucleotides align to TRBD1. CDR1 MDHEN and CDR2 SYDVKM come from the germline V gene. CDR3 length equals 14 residues. J lost 2 bases, V lost 2 bases, and 0 bases had no gene match. The CDR3 here is CASSLQGATDTQYF. Here the CDR3 DNA reads TGTGCCAGCAGTTTACAGGGGGCCACAGATACGCAGTATTTT.

The chain is built from TRBV18 and TRBJ2-1; TRBD2 agrees at 8 bases. CDR3 length: 16 residues. CDR1 is KGHSH and CDR2 is LQKENI in the germline V gene. Trimming cost V 4 bases and J 5 bases; bases outside gene matches: 10. The CDR3 sequence: CASSLSLAGGNNEQFF. CDR3 in DNA: TGTGCCAGCTCACTATCGTTGGCGGGGGGAAACAATGAGCAGTTCTTC. The complete variable domain, with remaining parts taken from reference TRBV18 and TRBJ2-1, reads NAGVMQNPRHLVRRRGQEARLRCSPMKGHSHVYWYRQLPEEGLKFMVYLQKENIIDESGMPKERFSAEFPKEGPSILRIQQVVRGDSAAYFCASSLSLAGGNNEQFFGPGTRLTVL.

The chain uses TRBV4-3 and TRBJ2-5; no firm D call. This CDR3 has 14 amino acids. Germline CDR1 LGHNA, CDR2 YSLEER. The V end was cut by 0 bases, the J end by 7 bases, with 12 bases between. CDR3 in amino acids: CASSQDQALGTQYF. The CDR3 nucleotides read TGCGCCAGCAGCCAAGATCAAGCCCTAGGGACCCAGTACTTC.

This clone is a singleton in its sample. The rearrangement joins TRBV19 to TRBJ2-1; TRBD2 agrees at 12 bases. CDR3 length: 15 amino acids. The V and J ends lost 6 bases and 5 bases, in that order; junction bases with no gene match: 5. Germline assignment: CDR1 LNHDA and CDR2 SQIVND (reference sequence). This CDR3 is CASRRTSGVNNEQFF. CDR3 DNA sequence: TGTGCCAGTAGAAGGACTAGCGGGGTTAACAATGAGCAGTTCTTC.

V is TRBV30 and J is TRBJ1-6; TRBD1 might be the D (5 bases). The CDR3 is made up of 19 amino acids. Germline V lookup: CDR1 GTSNPN, CDR2 SVGIG (reference sequence). V lost 3 bases, J lost 4 bases, and 25 bases lay in between. For the CDR3, the DNA is TGTGCCTGGAGCGGCGGCACAGGCTGGCGGGGGACTTATAATTCACCCCTCCACTTT. Translated: CAWSGGTGWRGTYNSPLHF.

This chain connects TRBV7-3 to TRBJ2-1; 8 nucleotides agree with TRBD2. The CDR3 length is 16 residues. With V trimmed by 1 base and J by 5 bases, 7 bases remained unmatched. Looked up from germline, CDR1 is SGHTA and CDR2 is FQGTGA. The CDR3 spells CASSLRAKRGNNEQFF. The CDR3 DNA follows: TGTGCCAGCAGCTTAAGAGCCAAGCGGGGGAACAATGAGCAGTTCTTC.

The rearrangement joins TRBV30 to TRBJ1-5; D call uncertain. Trimming took 1 base from V and 5 from J, leaving 9 bases between them. CDR1 is GTSNPN and CDR2 is SVGIG in the germline V gene (reference sequence). CDR3 length: 13 residues. CDR3 region: CAWSATNDQPQHF. As DNA, the CDR3 is TGTGCCTGGAGTGCGACAAACGATCAGCCCCAGCATTTT.

The sample holds one count of this clone. The V call is TRBV6-1, the J call TRBJ2-7; D might be TRBD1 (5 bases). The germline CDR1 and CDR2 sequences are MNHNS and SASEGT. This CDR3 is built from 15 residues. The ends were cut back, 5 bases at V and 3 bases at J, with 17 bases in the middle. CDR3 residues: CASSFRSGIFYEQYF. DNA for the CDR3: TGTGCCAGCAGTTTTAGGTCAGGGATTTTCTACGAGCAGTACTTC.

The sample holds a few counts of this clone. This chain links TRBV5-1 with TRBJ1-2, with 9 positions matching TRBD1. Germline lookup yields CDR1 SGHRS and CDR2 YFSETQ. The CDR3 totals 13 residues. The V segment lost 4 bases and the J segment 4 bases; nucleotides outside the gene matches: 2. The CDR3 reads CASSGGQGYGYTF. CDR3 DNA: TGCGCCAGCAGCGGGGGACAGGGCTATGGCTACACCTTC.

On this clone itself: At one of its ends the junction is not consistent with the germline gene, which may arise from a read error. Other nucleotide sequences from this sample produce the same CDR3. The chain recombines TRBV5-1 with TRBJ1-4, with unresolved D. The CDR3 is 14 amino acids. CDR1 SGHRS and CDR2 YFSETQ come from the germline V gene. CDR3 DNA: TGTGCCAGCAGCTTGGCGGCAACTAATGAAAAACTGTTTTTT. Amino acid sequence: CASSLAATNEKLFF.

The chain links TRBV2 to TRBJ1-6; D not resolved. There are 13 residues in the CDR3. V shed 4 bases and J shed 14 bases, with 15 bases lying between them. The germline gives CDR1 SNHLY, CDR2 FYNNEI. CDR3 protein: CASSGFSSAALHF. The CDR3 nucleotides are TGTGCCAGCAGTGGATTCAGCAGTGCGGCCCTCCACTTT.